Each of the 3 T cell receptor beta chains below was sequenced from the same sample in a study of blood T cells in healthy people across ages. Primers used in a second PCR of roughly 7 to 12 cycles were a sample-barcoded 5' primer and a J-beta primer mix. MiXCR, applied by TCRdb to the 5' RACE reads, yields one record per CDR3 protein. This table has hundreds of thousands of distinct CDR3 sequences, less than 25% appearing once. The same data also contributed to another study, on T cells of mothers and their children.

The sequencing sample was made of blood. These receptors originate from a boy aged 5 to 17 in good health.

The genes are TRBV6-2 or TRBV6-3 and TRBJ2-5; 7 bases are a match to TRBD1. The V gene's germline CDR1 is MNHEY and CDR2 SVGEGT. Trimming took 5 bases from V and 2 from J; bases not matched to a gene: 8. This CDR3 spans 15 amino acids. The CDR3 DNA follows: TGTGCCAGCAGTCGCCCGGACAGGCGACAAGAGACCCAGTACTTC. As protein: CASSRPDRRQETQYF.

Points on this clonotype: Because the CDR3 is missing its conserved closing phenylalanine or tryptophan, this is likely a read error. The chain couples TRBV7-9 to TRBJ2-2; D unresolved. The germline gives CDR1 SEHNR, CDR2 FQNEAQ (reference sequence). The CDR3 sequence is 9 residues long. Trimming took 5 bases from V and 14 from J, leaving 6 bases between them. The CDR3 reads CASSPPLFS. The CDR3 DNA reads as TGTGCCAGCAGCCCCCCCCTGTTTTCT.

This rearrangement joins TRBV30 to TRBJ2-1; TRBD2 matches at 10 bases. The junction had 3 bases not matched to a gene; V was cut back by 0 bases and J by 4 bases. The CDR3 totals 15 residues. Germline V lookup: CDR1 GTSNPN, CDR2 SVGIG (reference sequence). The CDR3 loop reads CAWSVVAGGYNEQFF. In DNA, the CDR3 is TGTGCCTGGAGTGTCGTAGCGGGGGGTTACAATGAGCAGTTCTTC.